The rows below give T cell receptor beta chains drawn from one sample of a study of shared clonotypes between healthy human individuals. Only in-frame clones appear in the TCRdb table, and some are missing; sequencing was by immunoSEQ multiplex PCR. Of some 2,000,000 clones listed, roughly 96% are singletons. The sequencing input was naive CD4+ T cells sorted from blood. These receptors all stem from a man aged 18 to 30 in good health. The CDR3 runs from the conserved cysteine through the conserved F or W. Fields, in order: D gene, clone size, CDR3 length, J gene, V gene, CDR3 protein, CDR3 DNA. The D gene is left open where the match is weak. Where a row states a size, it is once, few, many or the class of an expanded clone; other rows omit it.

d_call: TRBD2; clone_size: .; cdr3_length: 13; j_call: TRBJ2-3; v_call: TRBV29-1; cdr3_aa: CSVTSANTDTQYF; cdr3_nt: TGCAGCGTAACTAGCGCCAACACAGATACGCAGTATTTT
d_call: .; clone_size: .; cdr3_length: 18; j_call: TRBJ1-6; v_call: TRBV11-2; cdr3_aa: CVTIYDRYPRTYNSPLHF; cdr3_nt: TGTGTCACCATCTATGACAGATACCCGAGGACCTATAATTCACCCCTCCACTTT
d_call: .; clone_size: .; cdr3_length: 14; j_call: TRBJ1-1; v_call: TRBV5-1; cdr3_aa: CASSEQGVNTEAFF; cdr3_nt: TGCGCCAGCAGCGAACAGGGTGTGAACACTGAAGCTTTCTTT
d_call: .; clone_size: .; cdr3_length: 15; j_call: TRBJ2-7; v_call: TRBV6-6; cdr3_aa: CASSYLWTVSYEQYF; cdr3_nt: TGTGCCAGCAGTTACCTATGGACAGTCTCCTACGAGCAGTACTTC
d_call: .; clone_size: .; cdr3_length: 16; j_call: TRBJ2-3; v_call: TRBV7-9; cdr3_aa: CASSLREGGPTDTQYF; cdr3_nt: TGTGCCAGCAGCTTAAGGGAGGGGGGACCCACAGATACGCAGTATTTT
d_call: .; clone_size: .; cdr3_length: 15; j_call: TRBJ1-4; v_call: TRBV7-2; cdr3_aa: CASSPRSSGGEKLFF; cdr3_nt: TGTGCCAGCAGCCCTAGGTCCAGCGGGGGAGAAAAACTGTTTTTT
d_call: TRBD1; clone_size: .; cdr3_length: 15; j_call: TRBJ1-1; v_call: TRBV27; cdr3_aa: CASSFSTGASTEAFF; cdr3_nt: TGTGCCAGCAGTTTCTCCACAGGGGCCTCCACTGAAGCTTTCTTT
d_call: .; clone_size: .; cdr3_length: 13; j_call: TRBJ2-3; v_call: TRBV25-1; cdr3_aa: CASSEWSTDTQYF; cdr3_nt: TGTGCCAGCAGTGAATGGAGCACAGATACGCAGTATTTT
d_call: TRBD1; clone_size: .; cdr3_length: 16; j_call: TRBJ1-6; v_call: TRBV28; cdr3_aa: CASIGPGTGSNSPLHF; cdr3_nt: TGTGCCAGCATTGGACCCGGGACAGGGTCCAATTCACCCCTCCACTTT
d_call: TRBD1; clone_size: .; cdr3_length: 17; j_call: TRBJ2-3; v_call: TRBV9; cdr3_aa: CASSVGPPGRGTDTQYF; cdr3_nt: TGTGCCAGCAGCGTAGGGCCCCCCGGCAGGGGGACAGATACGCAGTATTTT
d_call: .; clone_size: .; cdr3_length: 12; j_call: TRBJ1-2; v_call: TRBV5-8; cdr3_aa: CASSIKTASTFF; cdr3_nt: TGTGCCAGCAGCATAAAGACAGCCTCTACATTCTTC
d_call: .; clone_size: .; cdr3_length: 14; j_call: TRBJ2-3; v_call: TRBV5-4; cdr3_aa: CASSLGLPTDTQYF; cdr3_nt: TGTGCCAGCAGCTTGGGACTTCCCACGGATACGCAGTATTTT
d_call: .; clone_size: once; cdr3_length: 14; j_call: TRBJ2-2; v_call: TRBV9; cdr3_aa: CASSVGGSTGELFF; cdr3_nt: TGTGCCAGCAGCGTAGGAGGGTCAACCGGGGAGCTGTTTTTT
d_call: TRBD1; clone_size: .; cdr3_length: 16; j_call: TRBJ1-1; v_call: TRBV28; cdr3_aa: CASSFELGTGNTEAFF; cdr3_nt: TGTGCCAGCAGTTTCGAGCTCGGGACAGGGAACACTGAAGCTTTCTTT
d_call: TRBD1; clone_size: .; cdr3_length: 14; j_call: TRBJ2-4; v_call: TRBV27; cdr3_aa: CASSLTGAKNIQYF; cdr3_nt: TGTGCCAGCAGTTTGACAGGGGCCAAAAACATTCAGTACTTC
d_call: .; clone_size: .; cdr3_length: 15; j_call: TRBJ2-6; v_call: TRBV5-4; cdr3_aa: CASRLAPPGANVLTF; cdr3_nt: TGTGCCAGCAGATTGGCCCCTCCCGGGGCCAACGTCCTGACTTTC
d_call: TRBD1; clone_size: .; cdr3_length: 17; j_call: TRBJ2-2; v_call: TRBV9; cdr3_aa: CASSTAPGQGNTGELFF; cdr3_nt: TGTGCCAGCAGTACTGCCCCGGGACAGGGAAACACCGGGGAGCTGTTTTTT
d_call: .; clone_size: .; cdr3_length: 12; j_call: TRBJ2-5; v_call: TRBV5-1; cdr3_aa: CASSLLGETQYF; cdr3_nt: TGCGCCAGCAGCTTGTTAGGAGAGACCCAGTACTTC
d_call: TRBD2; clone_size: .; cdr3_length: 15; j_call: TRBJ2-7; v_call: TRBV13; cdr3_aa: CASSLTASGSYEQYF; cdr3_nt: TGTGCCAGCAGCTTAACGGCTAGCGGAAGTTACGAGCAGTACTTC
d_call: .; clone_size: .; cdr3_length: 15; j_call: TRBJ2-7; v_call: TRBV6-5; cdr3_aa: CASSSQSGYPYEQYF; cdr3_nt: TGTGCCAGCAGTTCCCAATCGGGTTACCCCTACGAGCAGTACTTC
d_call: .; clone_size: few; cdr3_length: 15; j_call: TRBJ1-5; v_call: TRBV14; cdr3_aa: CASSQGGTGNQPQHF; cdr3_nt: TGTGCCAGCAGCCAGGGCGGGACGGGCAATCAGCCCCAGCATTTT
d_call: .; clone_size: .; cdr3_length: 13; j_call: TRBJ2-3; v_call: TRBV11-2; cdr3_aa: CASSSQGLSSPYF; cdr3_nt: TGTGCCAGCAGCTCTCAAGGACTTTCTTCGCCCTATTTT
d_call: TRBD2; clone_size: once; cdr3_length: 16; j_call: TRBJ2-3; v_call: TRBV6-5; cdr3_aa: CASSYSKTSVPDTQYF; cdr3_nt: TGTGCCAGCAGTTACTCGAAGACTAGCGTACCAGATACGCAGTATTTT
d_call: .; clone_size: .; cdr3_length: 14; j_call: TRBJ1-2; v_call: TRBV10-3; cdr3_aa: CAISESNRGSGYTF; cdr3_nt: TGTGCCATCAGTGAGTCAAACCGGGGATCTGGCTACACCTTC
d_call: .; clone_size: .; cdr3_length: 11; j_call: TRBJ1-1; v_call: TRBV10-3; cdr3_aa: CATMGGTEAFF; cdr3_nt: TGTGCCACCATGGGGGGCACTGAAGCTTTCTTT
d_call: TRBD1; clone_size: .; cdr3_length: 15; j_call: TRBJ2-7; v_call: TRBV28; cdr3_aa: CASSWTGTGSREQYF; cdr3_nt: TGTGCCAGCAGTTGGACCGGGACAGGGTCGCGCGAGCAGTACTTC
d_call: .; clone_size: .; cdr3_length: 10; j_call: TRBJ2-5; v_call: TRBV25-1; cdr3_aa: CATAGQTQYF; cdr3_nt: TGTGCCACCGCAGGGCAGACCCAGTACTTC
d_call: TRBD2; clone_size: once; cdr3_length: 15; j_call: TRBJ2-3; v_call: TRBV7-2; cdr3_aa: CASSLSGRGTDTQYF; cdr3_nt: TGTGCCAGCAGCTTAAGCGGGAGGGGCACAGATACGCAGTATTTT
d_call: TRBD1; clone_size: .; cdr3_length: 15; j_call: TRBJ2-3; v_call: TRBV18; cdr3_aa: CASSPLDREADTQYF; cdr3_nt: TGTGCCAGCTCACCCCTAGACAGGGAAGCAGATACGCAGTATTTT
d_call: .; clone_size: .; cdr3_length: 14; j_call: TRBJ2-5; v_call: TRBV7-2; cdr3_aa: CASSQNAGPETQYF; cdr3_nt: TGTGCCAGCAGCCAAAACGCTGGGCCGGAGACCCAGTACTTC
d_call: .; clone_size: many; cdr3_length: 12; j_call: TRBJ1-2; v_call: TRBV5-1; cdr3_aa: CASRGDNYGYTF; cdr3_nt: TGCGCCAGCAGGGGGGACAACTATGGCTACACCTTC
d_call: .; clone_size: .; cdr3_length: 14; j_call: TRBJ1-5; v_call: TRBV18; cdr3_aa: CASSSGVINQPQHF; cdr3_nt: TGTGCCAGCTCAAGCGGGGTGATCAATCAGCCCCAGCATTTT
d_call: TRBD1; clone_size: .; cdr3_length: 15; j_call: TRBJ1-1; v_call: TRBV7-2; cdr3_aa: CASSLAGQGHTEAFF; cdr3_nt: TGTGCCAGCAGCTTAGCTGGACAGGGGCACACTGAAGCTTTCTTT
d_call: TRBD1; clone_size: once; cdr3_length: 17; j_call: TRBJ1-4; v_call: TRBV7-2; cdr3_aa: CASSLAGRQGSMEKLFF; cdr3_nt: TGTGCCAGCAGCTTAGCCGGTAGACAGGGCAGCATGGAAAAACTGTTTTTT
d_call: TRBD2; clone_size: .; cdr3_length: 16; j_call: TRBJ2-5; v_call: TRBV7-2; cdr3_aa: CASRIPRGGVRETQYF; cdr3_nt: TGTGCCAGCAGAATACCCCGGGGGGGGGTTCGGGAGACCCAGTACTTC
d_call: .; clone_size: .; cdr3_length: 13; j_call: TRBJ2-5; v_call: TRBV7-6; cdr3_aa: CASSAGFQETQYF; cdr3_nt: TGTGCCAGCAGCGCCGGATTCCAAGAGACCCAGTACTTC
d_call: TRBD2; clone_size: .; cdr3_length: 15; j_call: TRBJ2-1; v_call: TRBV7-9; cdr3_aa: CASSYPRASGSEQFF; cdr3_nt: TGTGCCAGCAGCTATCCCCGGGCTAGCGGGAGTGAGCAGTTCTTC
d_call: .; clone_size: .; cdr3_length: 14; j_call: TRBJ1-1; v_call: TRBV5-6; cdr3_aa: CASSLAGVWSEAFF; cdr3_nt: TGTGCCAGCAGCTTGGCGGGGGTATGGAGTGAAGCTTTCTTT
d_call: .; clone_size: .; cdr3_length: 13; j_call: TRBJ2-7; v_call: TRBV7-6; cdr3_aa: CASSPRNYYEQYF; cdr3_nt: TGTGCCAGCAGCCCACGGAATTACTACGAGCAGTACTTC
d_call: .; clone_size: .; cdr3_length: 15; j_call: TRBJ1-1; v_call: TRBV5-4; cdr3_aa: CASTPPPGTNTEAFF; cdr3_nt: TGTGCCAGCACACCACCTCCGGGCACGAACACTGAAGCTTTCTTT
d_call: .; clone_size: .; cdr3_length: 14; j_call: TRBJ1-1; v_call: TRBV25-1; cdr3_aa: CASSEVGSSTEAFF; cdr3_nt: TGTGCCAGCAGTGAGGTCGGATCGAGCACTGAAGCTTTCTTT
d_call: TRBD1; clone_size: .; cdr3_length: 15; j_call: TRBJ1-4; v_call: TRBV28; cdr3_aa: CASSSTGATNEKLFF; cdr3_nt: TGTGCCAGCAGTTCCACAGGGGCAACTAATGAAAAACTGTTTTTT
d_call: .; clone_size: .; cdr3_length: 13; j_call: TRBJ2-2; v_call: TRBV7-2; cdr3_aa: CASSLAGSGELFF; cdr3_nt: TGTGCCAGCAGCTTAGCGGGGTCCGGGGAGCTGTTTTTT
d_call: .; clone_size: .; cdr3_length: 13; j_call: TRBJ2-7; v_call: TRBV5-1; cdr3_aa: CASSTSMQVEQYF; cdr3_nt: TGCGCCAGCAGCACATCGATGCAGGTCGAGCAGTACTTC
d_call: .; clone_size: .; cdr3_length: 14; j_call: TRBJ1-2; v_call: TRBV6-6; cdr3_aa: CASSPQGTRDGYTF; cdr3_nt: TGTGCCAGCAGCCCACAGGGAACTAGAGACGGCTACACCTTC
d_call: .; clone_size: .; cdr3_length: 14; j_call: TRBJ1-4; v_call: TRBV5-1; cdr3_aa: CASSLGRVGEKLFF; cdr3_nt: TGCGCCAGCAGCTTGGGGAGGGTCGGTGAAAAACTGTTTTTT
d_call: .; clone_size: .; cdr3_length: 17; j_call: TRBJ2-2; v_call: TRBV2; cdr3_aa: CASSDRSRTLEHRGAVF; cdr3_nt: TGTGCCAGCAGTGATCGGAGCCGGACACTCGAACACCGGGGAGCTGTTTTT
d_call: .; clone_size: .; cdr3_length: 14; j_call: TRBJ1-6; v_call: TRBV18; cdr3_aa: CASSPTRTNSPLHF; cdr3_nt: TGTGCCAGCTCACCAACAAGGACAAATTCACCCCTCCACTTT
d_call: .; clone_size: .; cdr3_length: 14; j_call: TRBJ2-3; v_call: TRBV5-1; cdr3_aa: CASSRISGTDTQYF; cdr3_nt: TGCGCCAGCAGCCGAATTTCGGGAACAGATACGCAGTATTTT
d_call: .; clone_size: .; cdr3_length: 14; j_call: TRBJ2-3; v_call: TRBV25-1; cdr3_aa: CASSFGVRTDTQYF; cdr3_nt: TGTGCCAGCAGTTTCGGGGTACGCACAGATACGCAGTATTTT
d_call: .; clone_size: .; cdr3_length: 15; j_call: TRBJ1-6; v_call: TRBV6-4; cdr3_aa: CASSDSNIRNSPLHF; cdr3_nt: TGTGCCAGCAGTGACTCGAATATTCGTAATTCACCCCTCCACTTT
d_call: .; clone_size: .; cdr3_length: 13; j_call: TRBJ2-6; v_call: TRBV5-8; cdr3_aa: CASRHSGANVLTF; cdr3_nt: TGTGCCAGCAGACACTCTGGGGCCAACGTCCTGACTTTC
d_call: TRBD1; clone_size: .; cdr3_length: 14; j_call: TRBJ2-7; v_call: TRBV27; cdr3_aa: CASSGTAPSYEQYF; cdr3_nt: TGTGCCAGCAGCGGGACAGCTCCATCCTACGAGCAGTACTTC
d_call: .; clone_size: .; cdr3_length: 16; j_call: TRBJ2-2; v_call: TRBV5-1; cdr3_aa: CASSYGTSANTGELFF; cdr3_nt: TGCGCCAGCAGCTACGGGACATCCGCGAACACCGGGGAGCTGTTTTTT
d_call: TRBD1; clone_size: .; cdr3_length: 10; j_call: TRBJ1-1; v_call: TRBV2; cdr3_aa: CASYRGEAFF; cdr3_nt: TGTGCCAGCTACAGGGGAGAAGCTTTCTTT
d_call: .; clone_size: .; cdr3_length: 12; j_call: TRBJ2-7; v_call: TRBV30; cdr3_aa: CAWSALSYEQYF; cdr3_nt: TGTGCCTGGAGTGCCCTCAGCTACGAGCAGTACTTC
d_call: TRBD2; clone_size: .; cdr3_length: 14; j_call: TRBJ2-5; v_call: TRBV5-6; cdr3_aa: CASSLTGTKKTQYF; cdr3_nt: TGTGCCAGCAGCTTGACCGGGACTAAAAAGACCCAGTACTTC
d_call: TRBD2; clone_size: .; cdr3_length: 15; j_call: TRBJ2-1; v_call: TRBV25-1; cdr3_aa: CASTRTSGGGGEQFF; cdr3_nt: TGTGCCAGCACCAGAACTAGCGGGGGAGGAGGGGAGCAGTTCTTC